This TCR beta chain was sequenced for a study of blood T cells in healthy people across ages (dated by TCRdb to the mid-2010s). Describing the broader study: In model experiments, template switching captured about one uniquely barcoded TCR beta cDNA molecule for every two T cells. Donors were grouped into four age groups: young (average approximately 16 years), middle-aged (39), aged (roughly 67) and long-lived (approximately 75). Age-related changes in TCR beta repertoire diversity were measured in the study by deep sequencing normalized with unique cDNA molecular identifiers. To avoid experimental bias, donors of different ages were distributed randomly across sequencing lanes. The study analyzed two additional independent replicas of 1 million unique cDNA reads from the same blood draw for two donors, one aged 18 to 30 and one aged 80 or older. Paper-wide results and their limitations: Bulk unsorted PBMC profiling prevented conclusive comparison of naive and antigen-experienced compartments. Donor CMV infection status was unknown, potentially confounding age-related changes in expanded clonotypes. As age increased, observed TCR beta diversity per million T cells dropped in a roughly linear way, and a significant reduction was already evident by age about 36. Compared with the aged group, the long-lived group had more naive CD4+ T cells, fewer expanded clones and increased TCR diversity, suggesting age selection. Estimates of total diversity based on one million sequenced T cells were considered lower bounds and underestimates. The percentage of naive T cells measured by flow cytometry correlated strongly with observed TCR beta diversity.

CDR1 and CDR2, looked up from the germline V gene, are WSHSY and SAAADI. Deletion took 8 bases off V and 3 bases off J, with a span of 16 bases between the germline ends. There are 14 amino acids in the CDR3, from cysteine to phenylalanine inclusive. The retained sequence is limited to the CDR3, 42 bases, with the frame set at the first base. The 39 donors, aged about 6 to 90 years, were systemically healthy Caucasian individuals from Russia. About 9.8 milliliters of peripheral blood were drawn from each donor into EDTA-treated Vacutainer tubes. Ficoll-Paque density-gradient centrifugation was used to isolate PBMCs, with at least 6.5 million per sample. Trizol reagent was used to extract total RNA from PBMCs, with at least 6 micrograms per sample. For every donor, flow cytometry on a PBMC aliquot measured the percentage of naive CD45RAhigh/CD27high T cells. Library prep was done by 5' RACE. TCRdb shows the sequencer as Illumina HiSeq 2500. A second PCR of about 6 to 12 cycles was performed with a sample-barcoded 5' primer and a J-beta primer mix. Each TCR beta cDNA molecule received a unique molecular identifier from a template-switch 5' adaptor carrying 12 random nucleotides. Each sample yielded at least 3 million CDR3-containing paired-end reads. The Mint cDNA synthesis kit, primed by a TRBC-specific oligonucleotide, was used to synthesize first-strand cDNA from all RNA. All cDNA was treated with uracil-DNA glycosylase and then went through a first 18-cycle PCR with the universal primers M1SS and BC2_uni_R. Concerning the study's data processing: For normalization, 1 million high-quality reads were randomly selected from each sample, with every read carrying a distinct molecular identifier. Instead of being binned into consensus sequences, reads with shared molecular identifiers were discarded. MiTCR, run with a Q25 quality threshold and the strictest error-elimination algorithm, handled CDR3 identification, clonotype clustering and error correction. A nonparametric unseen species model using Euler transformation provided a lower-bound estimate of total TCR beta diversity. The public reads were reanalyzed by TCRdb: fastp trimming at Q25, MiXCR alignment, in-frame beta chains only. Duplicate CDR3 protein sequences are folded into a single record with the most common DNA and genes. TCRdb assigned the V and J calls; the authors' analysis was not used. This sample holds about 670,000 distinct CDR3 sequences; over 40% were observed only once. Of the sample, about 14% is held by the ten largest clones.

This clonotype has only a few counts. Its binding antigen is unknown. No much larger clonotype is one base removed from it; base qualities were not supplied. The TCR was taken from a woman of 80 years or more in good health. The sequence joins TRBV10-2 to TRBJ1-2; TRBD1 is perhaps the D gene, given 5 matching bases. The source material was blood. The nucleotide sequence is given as TGCGCCAGCCGGACCACGGGGCGAGACTATGGCTACACCTTC. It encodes CASRTTGRDYGYTF.